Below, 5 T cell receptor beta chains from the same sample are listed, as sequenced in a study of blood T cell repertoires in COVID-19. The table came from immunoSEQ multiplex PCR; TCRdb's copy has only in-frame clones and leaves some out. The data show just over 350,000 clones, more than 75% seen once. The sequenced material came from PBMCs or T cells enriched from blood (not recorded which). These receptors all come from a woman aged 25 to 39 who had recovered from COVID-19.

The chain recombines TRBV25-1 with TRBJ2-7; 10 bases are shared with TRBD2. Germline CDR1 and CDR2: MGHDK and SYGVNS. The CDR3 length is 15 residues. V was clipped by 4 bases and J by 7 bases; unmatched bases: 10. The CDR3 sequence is CASSGQLAGWREQYF. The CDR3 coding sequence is TGTGCCAGCAGTGGACAACTAGCGGGGTGGAGGGAGCAGTACTTC.

CDR3 amino acids: CASATSGGLNEQYF. CDR3 nucleotides: TGTGCCAGCGCCACTAGCGGGGGCCTAAACGAGCAGTACTTC. The rearrangement links TRBV28 to TRBJ2-7; 11 bases align to TRBD2. The V gene end was trimmed by 8 bases and the J gene end by 5 bases; junction bases not matched to a gene: 8. CDR3 size: 14 residues. Germline CDR1 and CDR2: MDHEN and SYDVKM.

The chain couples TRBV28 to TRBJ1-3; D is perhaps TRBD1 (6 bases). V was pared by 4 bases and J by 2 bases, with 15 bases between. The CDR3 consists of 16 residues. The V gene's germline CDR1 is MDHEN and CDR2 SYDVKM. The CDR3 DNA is TGTGCCAGCAGTTGGGCGGGGGCTCTGGCTGGAAACACCATATATTTT. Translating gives CASSWAGALAGNTIYF.

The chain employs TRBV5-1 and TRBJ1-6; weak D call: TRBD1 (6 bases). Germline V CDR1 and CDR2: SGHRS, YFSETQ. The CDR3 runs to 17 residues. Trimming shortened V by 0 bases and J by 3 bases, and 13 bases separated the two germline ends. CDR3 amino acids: CASSLAAGEDYNSPLHF. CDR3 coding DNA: TGCGCCAGCAGCTTGGCGGCAGGGGAAGACTATAATTCACCCCTCCACTTT.

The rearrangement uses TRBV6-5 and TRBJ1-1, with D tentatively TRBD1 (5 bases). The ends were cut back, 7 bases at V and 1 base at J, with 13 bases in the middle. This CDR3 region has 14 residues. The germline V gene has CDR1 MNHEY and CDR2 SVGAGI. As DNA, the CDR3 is TGTGCCAGCAACCTACCGGGGGGGAACACTGAAGCTTTCTTT. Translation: CASNLPGGNTEAFF.